What follows are 8 T cell receptor beta chains derived from one specimen sequenced in a study of blood T cell repertoires in COVID-19. Generated by immunoSEQ multiplex PCR, the TCRdb table keeps only in-frame clones and is missing some. The sample yields approximately 300,000 clones, around 89% seen once. The sequenced sample was PBMCs or T cells enriched from blood (not recorded which). These TCRs come from a woman aged 18-30 years with acute COVID-19.

The CDR3, as DNA: TGCAGCGTTGAAGAGTGGACTAGCTACAATGAGCAGTTCTTC. Translation gives CSVEEWTSYNEQFF. J is TRBJ2-1 and V is TRBV29-1, with TRBD2 identical over 7 bases. CDR3 length: 14 amino acids. Germline V gene lookup returns CDR1 SQVTM and CDR2 ANQGSEA. V was clipped by 0 bases and J by 3 bases; unmatched bases: 2.

The chain is built from TRBV2 and TRBJ2-2, with 7 bases that match TRBD2. The CDR3 length is 14 residues. From germline, CDR1 is SNHLY and CDR2 FYNNEI. V was pared by 7 bases and J by 2 bases, with 4 bases of the junction left unmatched. The DNA for the CDR3 is TGTGCCAGCAAACTAGCGATCAACACCGGGGAGCTGTTTTTT. This sequence encodes CASKLAINTGELFF. The full variable domain, its missing parts supplied by reference TRBV2 and TRBJ2-2, is EPEVTQTPSHQVTQMGQEVILRCVPISNHLYFYWYRQILGQKVEFLVSFYNNEISEKSEIFDDQFSVERPDGSNFTLKIRSTKLEDSAMYFCASKLAINTGELFFGEGSRLTVL.

This rearrangement joins TRBV2 to TRBJ1-5, with D possibly TRBD1 on 5 matching bases. This CDR3 is 14 amino acids long. CDR1 is SNHLY and CDR2 is FYNNEI in the germline V gene. V was cut by 5 bases and J by 4 bases, with 12 bases left in between. The CDR3 DNA reads as TGTGCCAGCAGTACCGACAGAACAAATCAGCCCCAGCATTTT. Translating it yields CASSTDRTNQPQHF.

V usage is TRBV12-3 or TRBV12-4 and J usage is TRBJ1-1, with D possibly TRBD1 on 6 matching bases. The CDR3 loop spans 12 amino acids. The V and J ends lost 5 bases and 6 bases respectively, with 10 bases between them. For the CDR3, the DNA is TGTGCCAGCAGTCCTACAGGGTCTGAAGCTTTCTTT. Encoded protein: CASSPTGSEAFF.

This clone has just one count. This chain joins TRBV19 and TRBJ1-4, with 7 bases aligning to TRBD1. CDR1 LNHDA and CDR2 SQIVND come from the germline V gene (reference sequence). With V trimmed by 8 bases and J by 0 bases, 3 bases remained unmatched. CDR3 length: 14 amino acids. CDR3 coding DNA: TGTGCCAGTGGGACAGCTCCAACTAATGAAAAACTGTTTTTT. Amino acid sequence: CASGTAPTNEKLFF.

This sequence joins TRBV7-2 and TRBJ1-4; D perhaps matches TRBD1 (5 bases). The CDR3 covers 13 residues. Trimming pared 5 bases from V and 5 bases from J, leaving 9 bases between. Per the germline V gene, CDR1 is SGHTA and CDR2 is FQGNSA. The CDR3 nucleotides read TGTGCCAGCAGCCGACAGCTCAATGAAAAACTGTTTTTT. It translates to CASSRQLNEKLFF.

This clone is a singleton in its sample. This chain connects TRBV3-1 (or the pseudogene TRBV3-2) to TRBJ1-1; no clear D. V was clipped by 7 bases and J by 1 base, with 16 bases between them. Germline CDR1 reads LGHDT; CDR2 reads YNNKEL (reference sequence). The CDR3 is made up of 15 amino acids. CDR3 sequence: CASINSGEWNTEAFF. For the CDR3, the DNA is TGTGCCAGCATCAATTCCGGGGAGTGGAACACTGAAGCTTTCTTT.

The chain is built from TRBV27 and TRBJ1-1; 8 bases are a match to TRBD1. Unmatched junction bases numbered 9, after V lost 5 bases and J lost 4 bases. The CDR3 spans 15 residues. Germline CDR1 and CDR2: MNHEY and SMNVEV (reference sequence). Here the CDR3 reads CASSPKTGVSTEAFF. Here the CDR3 DNA reads TGTGCCAGCAGTCCCAAGACAGGGGTTAGCACTGAAGCTTTCTTT.